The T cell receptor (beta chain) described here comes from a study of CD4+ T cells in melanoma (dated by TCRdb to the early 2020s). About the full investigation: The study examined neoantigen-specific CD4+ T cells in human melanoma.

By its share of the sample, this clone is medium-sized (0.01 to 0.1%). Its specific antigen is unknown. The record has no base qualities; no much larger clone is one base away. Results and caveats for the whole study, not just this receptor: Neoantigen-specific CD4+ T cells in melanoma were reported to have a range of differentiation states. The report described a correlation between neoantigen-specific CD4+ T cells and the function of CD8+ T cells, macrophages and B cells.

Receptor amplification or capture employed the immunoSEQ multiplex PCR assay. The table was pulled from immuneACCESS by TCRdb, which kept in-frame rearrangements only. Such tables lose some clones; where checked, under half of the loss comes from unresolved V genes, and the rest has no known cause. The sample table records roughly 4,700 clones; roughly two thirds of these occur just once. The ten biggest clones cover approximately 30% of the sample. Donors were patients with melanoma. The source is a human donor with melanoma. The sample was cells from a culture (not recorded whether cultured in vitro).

The CDR3 reads CASKVGGLDEQYF. The DNA sequence is given as TGCGCCAGCAAGGTCGGGGGATTGGACGAGCAGTACTTC. The V gene is TRBV10-2 and the J gene is TRBJ2-7; TRBD2 is a weak D gene call, 6 bases matching. V is shortened by 7 bases, J by 5 bases, and the region joining them spans 15 bases. In the germline V gene, CDR1 corresponds to WSHSY and CDR2 to SAAADI. Including the terminal cysteine and phenylalanine, the CDR3 comprises 13 residues. Only the CDR3 portion is preserved as DNA: 39 bases, with reading frame beginning at the first base.